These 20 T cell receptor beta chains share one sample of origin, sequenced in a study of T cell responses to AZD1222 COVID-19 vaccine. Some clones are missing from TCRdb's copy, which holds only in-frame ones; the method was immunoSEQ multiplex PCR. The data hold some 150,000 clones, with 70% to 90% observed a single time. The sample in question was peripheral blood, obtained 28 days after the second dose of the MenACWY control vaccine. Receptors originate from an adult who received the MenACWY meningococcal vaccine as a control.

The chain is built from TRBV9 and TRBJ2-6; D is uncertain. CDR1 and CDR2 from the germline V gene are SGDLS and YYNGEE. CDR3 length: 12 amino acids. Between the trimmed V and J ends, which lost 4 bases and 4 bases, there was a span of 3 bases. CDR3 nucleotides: TGTGCCAGCAGCCCCGGGGCCAACGTCCTGACTTTC. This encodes CASSPGANVLTF.

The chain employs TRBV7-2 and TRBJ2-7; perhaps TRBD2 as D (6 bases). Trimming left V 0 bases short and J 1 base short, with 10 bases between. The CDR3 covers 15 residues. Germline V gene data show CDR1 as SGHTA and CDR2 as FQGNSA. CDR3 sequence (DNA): TGTGCCAGCAGCTTAGCGGGAGGCACATCCTACGAGCAGTACTTC. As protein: CASSLAGGTSYEQYF.

Here the CDR3 DNA reads TGTGCCAGCACCAACCTAGCAGTCGGGGAGCTGTTTTTT. Translation: CASTNLAVGELFF. The rearrangement uses TRBV12-3 or TRBV12-4 and TRBJ2-2, with D possibly being TRBD2 (5 bases). The CDR3 runs to 13 residues. Trimming took off 7 bases at V and 7 bases at J, with 13 bases between the two ends.

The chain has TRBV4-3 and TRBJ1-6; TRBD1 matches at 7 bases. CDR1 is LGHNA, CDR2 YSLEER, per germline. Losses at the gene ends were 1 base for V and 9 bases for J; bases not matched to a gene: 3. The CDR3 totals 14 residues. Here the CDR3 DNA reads TGCGCCAGCAGCCAAGCTGACAGGGCTTCACCCCTCCACTTT. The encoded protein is CASSQADRASPLHF.

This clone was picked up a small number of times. The CDR3 reads CASSLTGRSDEQFF. CDR3 DNA sequence: TGTGCCAGCAGCTTGACAGGGCGCTCAGATGAGCAGTTCTTC. The gene calls are TRBV5-5 and TRBJ2-1; tentatively, D is TRBD1 (6 bases). The V gene lost 1 base and the J gene lost 8 bases, with 13 bases spanning the gap. CDR1 and CDR2 from the germline V gene are SGHKS and YYEKEE (reference sequence). The CDR3 has 14 amino acids.

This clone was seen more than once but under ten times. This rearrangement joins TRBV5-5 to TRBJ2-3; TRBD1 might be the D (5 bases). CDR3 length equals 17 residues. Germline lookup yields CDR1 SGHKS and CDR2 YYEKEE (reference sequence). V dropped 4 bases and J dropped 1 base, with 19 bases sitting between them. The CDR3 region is CASSPPTGQLRTDTQYF. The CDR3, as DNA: TGTGCCAGCAGCCCGCCTACAGGACAACTTCGCACAGATACGCAGTATTTT.

The CDR3 loop is CASSLAPETNTGELFF. CDR3 nucleotides: TGTGCCAGCAGCTTAGCCCCAGAAACGAACACCGGGGAGCTGTTTTTT. The rearrangement joins TRBV7-9 to TRBJ2-2; no clear D. This CDR3 has 16 amino acids. Germline-derived CDR1 and CDR2 are SEHNR and FQNEAQ (reference sequence). V was pared by 0 bases and J by 0 bases, with 8 bases between.

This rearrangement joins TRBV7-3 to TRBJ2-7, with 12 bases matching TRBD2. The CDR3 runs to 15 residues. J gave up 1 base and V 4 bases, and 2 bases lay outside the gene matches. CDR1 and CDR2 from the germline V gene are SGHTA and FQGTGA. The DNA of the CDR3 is TGTGCCAGCAGCTCCGGACTAGCGGGGTCCTACGAGCAGTACTTC. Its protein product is CASSSGLAGSYEQYF.

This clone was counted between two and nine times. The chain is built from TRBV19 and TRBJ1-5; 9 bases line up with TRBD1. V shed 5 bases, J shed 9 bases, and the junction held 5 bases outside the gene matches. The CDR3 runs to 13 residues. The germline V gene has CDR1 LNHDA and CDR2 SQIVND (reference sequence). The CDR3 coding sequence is TGTGCCAGTAGTGGACAGGGGAGAAGGCCCCAGCATTTT. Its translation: CASSGQGRRPQHF.

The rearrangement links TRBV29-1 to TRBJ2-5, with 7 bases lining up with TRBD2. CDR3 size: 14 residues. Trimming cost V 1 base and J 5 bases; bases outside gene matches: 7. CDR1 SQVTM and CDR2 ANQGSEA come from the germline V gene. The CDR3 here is CSVEGAGRGETQYF. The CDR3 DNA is TGCAGCGTTGAAGGAGCGGGGCGAGGGGAGACCCAGTACTTC.

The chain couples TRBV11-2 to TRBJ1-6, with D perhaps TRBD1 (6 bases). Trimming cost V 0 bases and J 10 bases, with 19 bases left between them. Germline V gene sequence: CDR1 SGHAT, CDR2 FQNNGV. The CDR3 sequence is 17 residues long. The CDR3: CASSLDLKGGGSSPLHF. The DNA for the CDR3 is TGTGCCAGCAGCTTAGATCTAAAGGGGGGGGGTTCGTCACCCCTCCACTTT.

The CDR3 DNA follows: TGTGCCATCAGAGGAACCGGGACAGTGAACACTGAAGCTTTCTTT. Translating gives CAIRGTGTVNTEAFF. This chain uses TRBV10-3 with TRBJ1-1, with 7 bases that match TRBD1. Germline lookup yields CDR1 ENHRY and CDR2 SYGVKD. This CDR3 is built from 15 residues. J was trimmed by 0 bases and V by 6 bases; bases with no gene match: 7.

The CDR3 region has the DNA TGTGCCAGCAGCACCATACCGGGGAGGGAGGACACTGAAGCTTTCTTT. This sequence encodes CASSTIPGREDTEAFF. This rearrangement joins TRBV9 to TRBJ1-1; D is uncertain. V was shortened by 4 bases and J by 3 bases, with 19 bases between the two germline ends. CDR1 is SGDLS and CDR2 is YYNGEE in the germline V gene. The CDR3 contains 16 residues.

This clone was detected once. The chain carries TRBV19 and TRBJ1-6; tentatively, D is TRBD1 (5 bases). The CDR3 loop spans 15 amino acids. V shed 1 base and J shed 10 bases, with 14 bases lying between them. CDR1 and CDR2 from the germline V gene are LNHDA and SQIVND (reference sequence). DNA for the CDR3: TGTGCCAGTAGTATAGCTGCAGGGTCGTACTCACCCCTCCACTTT. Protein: CASSIAAGSYSPLHF. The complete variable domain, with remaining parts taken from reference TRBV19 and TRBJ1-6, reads DGGITQSPKYLFRKEGQNVTLSCEQNLNHDAMYWYRQDPGQGLRLIYYSQIVNDFQKGDIAEGYSVSREKKESFPLTVTSAQKNPTAFYLCASSIAAGSYSPLHFGNGTRLTVT.

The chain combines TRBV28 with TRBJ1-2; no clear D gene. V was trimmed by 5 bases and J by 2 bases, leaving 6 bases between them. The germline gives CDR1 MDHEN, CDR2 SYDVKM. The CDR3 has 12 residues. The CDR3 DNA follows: TGTGCCAGCAGTCCGGACAACTATGGCTACACCTTC. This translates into CASSPDNYGYTF.

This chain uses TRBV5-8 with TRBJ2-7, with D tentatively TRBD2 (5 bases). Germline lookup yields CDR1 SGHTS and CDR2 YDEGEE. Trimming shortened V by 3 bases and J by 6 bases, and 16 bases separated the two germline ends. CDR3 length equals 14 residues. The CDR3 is CASSSRLVGSEQYF. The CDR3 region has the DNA TGTGCCAGCAGCTCGAGGCTAGTGGGGAGCGAGCAGTACTTC.

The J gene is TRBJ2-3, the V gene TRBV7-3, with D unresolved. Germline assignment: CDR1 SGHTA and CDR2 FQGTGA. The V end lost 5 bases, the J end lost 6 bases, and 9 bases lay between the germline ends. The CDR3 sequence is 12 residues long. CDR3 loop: CASSGPGDTQYF. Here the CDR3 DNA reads TGTGCCAGCAGCGGACCCGGGGATACGCAGTATTTT.

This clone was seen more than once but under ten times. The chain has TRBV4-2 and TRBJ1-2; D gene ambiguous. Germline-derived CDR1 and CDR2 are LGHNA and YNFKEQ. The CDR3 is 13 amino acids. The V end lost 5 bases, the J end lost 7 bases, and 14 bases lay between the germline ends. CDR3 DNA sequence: TGTGCCAGCAGCGTCGGGGTTCAGAGTGGCTACACCTTC. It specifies CASSVGVQSGYTF.

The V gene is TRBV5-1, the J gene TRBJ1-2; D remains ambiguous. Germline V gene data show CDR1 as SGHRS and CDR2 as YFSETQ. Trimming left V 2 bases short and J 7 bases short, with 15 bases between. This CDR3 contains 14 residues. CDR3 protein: CASSLPDGASGYTF. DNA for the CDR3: TGCGCCAGCAGCTTACCGGACGGCGCCAGTGGCTACACCTTC.

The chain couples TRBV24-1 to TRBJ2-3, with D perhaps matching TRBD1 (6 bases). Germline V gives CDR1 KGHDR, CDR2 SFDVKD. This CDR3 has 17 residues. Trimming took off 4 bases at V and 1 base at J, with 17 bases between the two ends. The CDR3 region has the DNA TGTGCCACCAGTGACATACAGGGTCCCCTGGGCACAGATACGCAGTATTTT. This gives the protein CATSDIQGPLGTDTQYF.